This TCR beta chain stems from a study of control samples from healthy donors and cancer patients. Sequenced by immunoSEQ multiplex PCR; TCRdb stores in-frame clones only, minus some. The repertoire consists of over 85,000 clones, with 70% to 85% occurring once and the leading ten covering 38%. CDR3 length: 15 residues. Germline trimming cut 4 bases from V and 5 bases from J; bases unmatched to any gene: 7. CDR1 is LNHDA and CDR2 is SQIVND in the germline V gene (reference sequence). The sample consisted of PBMCs. This sequence joins TRBV19 and TRBJ2-1; the match to TRBD2 covers 8 bases. The TCR was taken from a man between 65 and 85 years old with lung cancer. The CDR3 bases are TGTGCCAGTAGTAAGGGGCTAGCGGGTGACAATGAGCAGTTCTTC. It codes for CASSKGLAGDNEQFF.